Listed below are T cell receptor beta chains from one sample, sequenced in a study of T cell changes during pregnancy in multiple sclerosis. Using immunoSEQ multiplex PCR, the repertoire was profiled, and TCRdb retains in-frame clones only, with some absent. The data show tens of thousands of clones, with roughly 92% seen just once and roughly 0.67% held by the top ten. The sample was CD4+ T cells from peripheral blood mononuclear cells, taken in the first trimester of pregnancy. These receptors came from a female donor with multiple sclerosis, enrolled in a pregnancy study. Each CDR3 is given with its conserved first and last residue. Each record gives: D gene, clone size, J gene, V gene, CDR3 DNA, CDR3 protein. D genes are given only for firm matches. For some rows the clone size is stated as once, few or many, or as a class when expanded; others skip it.

. . TRBJ1-3 TRBV6-5 TGTGCCACCAGCGGGGAATTGAGAAACACCATATATTTT CATSGELRNTIYF
TRBD2 medium-sized TRBJ2-1 TRBV7-7 TGTGCTAGCAGCTCCTCTAGCGGCCTCCACAATGAGCAGTTCTTC CASSSSSGLHNEQFF
. . TRBJ2-6 TRBV6-1 TGTGCCAGCAGTGATCCCCGACTGTCCTCTGGGGCCAACGTCCTGACTTTC CASSDPRLSSGANVLTF
. . TRBJ2-1 TRBV2 TGTGCCAGCAGTGAAACCCGGAGCTCCTACAATGAGCAGTTCTTC CASSETRSSYNEQFF
. . TRBJ2-7 TRBV18 TGTGCCAGCTCACCCTCTAGGGGCCTCCCAGTTTACGAGCAGTACTTC CASSPSRGLPVYEQYF
. . TRBJ2-1 TRBV5-1 TGCGCCAGCAGCCAAGCGGTCGGGCGGGTTATTAACCGATACAATGAGCAGTTCTTC CASSQAVGRVINRYNEQFF
TRBD1 . TRBJ2-1 TRBV7-2 TGTGCCAGCGCCGTCGGGACAGCCTCCAATGAGCAGTTCTTC CASAVGTASNEQFF
. . TRBJ1-2 TRBV7-9 TGTGCCAGCAGCCCCCAGGGCCTGGAGAGTGGCTACACCTTC CASSPQGLESGYTF
. . TRBJ2-7 TRBV28 TGTGCCAGCAGATACCAGGGGCTCACGGCCTACGAGCAGTACTTC CASRYQGLTAYEQYF
. . TRBJ2-7 TRBV6-1 TGTGCCAGCAGTGATAGCCACTACGAGCAGTACTTC CASSDSHYEQYF
. . TRBJ2-1 TRBV15 TGTGCCACCAGCAGAGTAGGGACTTTAGGCAATGAGCAGTTCTTC CATSRVGTLGNEQFF
. . TRBJ1-1 TRBV28 TGTGCCAGCAGTACCGGACAGCCCCCCCCGGGAGCTTTCTTT CASSTGQPPPGAFF
. . TRBJ1-5 TRBV15 TGTGCCACCAGCAGAGATGGGGGGGCTGGCAATCAGCCCCAGCATTTT CATSRDGGAGNQPQHF
. . TRBJ1-1 TRBV25-1 TGTGCCAGCAGTGGCAGGGTCACTGAAGCTTTCTTT CASSGRVTEAFF
. . TRBJ2-4 TRBV10-1 TGCGCCAGCAACCCGCGGGCGGCCGACGAGGGCAAAAACATTCAGTACTTC CASNPRAADEGKNIQYF
TRBD1 . TRBJ2-2 TRBV7-8 TGTGCCACCGGGACAGGGTTCACCGGGGAGCTGTTTTTT CATGTGFTGELFF
TRBD1 . TRBJ1-6 TRBV25-1 TGTGCCAGCAGGGCCGGGACAGAGAATTCACCCCTCCACTTT CASRAGTENSPLHF
TRBD2 . TRBJ2-7 TRBV28 TGTGCCAGCAGTTTATGGCTAGCGGGATTAGGCGAGCAGTACTTC CASSLWLAGLGEQYF
TRBD1 . TRBJ2-7 TRBV7-2 TGTGCCAGCAGCCCCGGGACAGGGGGCTTCGACGAGCAGTACTTC CASSPGTGGFDEQYF
TRBD2 . TRBJ2-3 TRBV28 TGTGCCAGCAGCCCCGTAGCGGGAGCGTTGGATACGCAGTATTTT CASSPVAGALDTQYF
TRBD2 . TRBJ2-2 TRBV6-1 TGTGCCAGCAGTGCCGTGGCGGGGGCGAACACCGGGGAGCTGTTTTTT CASSAVAGANTGELFF
. . TRBJ2-7 TRBV5-4 TGTGCCAGCAGCTCAAAGCTGAGCTCCTACGAGCAGTACTTC CASSSKLSSYEQYF
. . TRBJ2-5 TRBV6-6 TGTGCCAGCGGGGCAGGGACCCAGTACTTC CASGAGTQYF
TRBD2 . TRBJ2-3 TRBV19 TGTGCCAGTCGGGGGGGTAGCACAGATACGCAGTATTTT CASRGGSTDTQYF
. . TRBJ1-5 TRBV28 TGTGCCAGCAGTACCAGACAGGGCAATCAGCCCCAGCATTTT CASSTRQGNQPQHF
TRBD2 . TRBJ2-1 TRBV19 TGTGCCAGTAGTATTAGGACTAGCGGGAGATCCTACAATGAGCAGTTCTTC CASSIRTSGRSYNEQFF
. . TRBJ2-2 TRBV6-5 TGTGCCAGCAGTTACGGACAGTACACCGGGGAGCTGTTTTTT CASSYGQYTGELFF
. . TRBJ2-7 TRBV28 TGTGCCAGCAGTGTCAGGGGCGAGCAGTACTTC CASSVRGEQYF
TRBD2 . TRBJ2-1 TRBV11-2 TGTGCCAGCAGCACCGGACTAGCCTCGGGGCGGGAGCAGTTCTTC CASSTGLASGREQFF